Shown below are 32 T cell receptor beta chains from a single sample sequenced in a study of shared clonotypes between healthy human individuals. Generated by immunoSEQ multiplex PCR, the TCRdb table keeps only in-frame clones and is missing some. The data show about 2.3 million clones, 85% to 95% seen once. Sequencing was done on a sample of naive CD4+ T cells from PBMCs. Regarding subset: CD45RA+ positively selected. These receptors all come from a man aged 18 to 29 in good health. Some clones in this sample may be carry-over from other donors' samples.

The J gene is TRBJ1-1, the V gene TRBV28, with D uncertain. The V and J ends lost 5 bases and 11 bases respectively, with 18 bases between them. This CDR3 is 13 amino acids long. The germline V gene encodes CDR1 MDHEN and CDR2 SYDVKM. The CDR3 coding sequence is TGTGCCAGCAGTAACTACGGTATCTTGTGGGCTTTCTTT. This gives the protein CASSNYGILWAFF. The complete variable domain, with remaining parts taken from reference TRBV28 and TRBJ1-1, reads DVKVTQSSRYLVKRTGEKVFLECVQDMDHENMFWYRQDPGLGLRLIYFSYDVKMKEKGDIPEGYSVSREKKERFSLILESASTNQTSMYLCASSNYGILWAFFGQGTRLTVV.

This chain connects TRBV11-2 to TRBJ1-2; a possible D gene is TRBD1 (5 bases). V lost 2 bases, J lost 8 bases, and 12 bases lay in between. This CDR3 comprises 13 residues. Germline lookup yields CDR1 SGHAT and CDR2 FQNNGV. CDR3 region: CASSLKGSGGYTF. As DNA, the CDR3 is TGTGCCAGCAGCTTAAAGGGGTCGGGAGGCTACACCTTC. Combining the CDR3 with reference TRBV11-2 and TRBJ1-2 gives the whole variable domain EAGVAQSPRYKIIEKRQSVAFWCNPISGHATLYWYQQILGQGPKLLIQFQNNGVVDDSQLPKDRFSAERLKGVDSTLKIQPAKLEDSAVYLCASSLKGSGGYTFGSGTRLTVV.

The chain links TRBV11-3 to TRBJ2-5; TRBD1 agrees at 8 bases. The CDR3 sequence is 15 residues long. The V gene end was trimmed by 5 bases and the J gene end by 4 bases; junction bases not matched to a gene: 9. Looked up from germline, CDR1 is SGHNT and CDR2 is YENEEA. CDR3 bases: TGTGCCAGCAGCCCCGGGACAGGAGTGGGAGAGACCCAGTACTTC. This translates into CASSPGTGVGETQYF.

The chain combines TRBV7-8 with TRBJ2-5; 7 nucleotides match TRBD2. The V segment lost 2 bases and the J segment 2 bases; nucleotides outside the gene matches: 8. Germline V gene sequence: CDR1 SGHVS, CDR2 FQNEAQ. The CDR3 is 16 amino acids. The CDR3 nucleotides are TGTGCCAGCAGCTTAAATCTAGCGGAATTACAAGAGACCCAGTACTTC. Protein sequence: CASSLNLAELQETQYF.

This clone occurred once. The chain uses TRBV4-1 and TRBJ2-7; a possible D gene is TRBD2 (6 bases). V lost 4 bases and J 0 bases, leaving 13 bases between the germline ends. This CDR3 has 15 amino acids. In germline, CDR1 is MGHRA, CDR2 YSYEKL. DNA of the CDR3: TGCGCCAGCAGCCCGAAAGCGGGTAACTCCTACGAGCAGTACTTC. Translating it yields CASSPKAGNSYEQYF.

The sample holds a few counts of this clone. This chain joins TRBV7-3 and TRBJ2-2; D is ambiguous. Deletions cut 3 bases from V and 0 bases from J, with 5 bases between. The CDR3 runs to 14 residues. Per the germline V gene, CDR1 is SGHTA and CDR2 is FQGTGA. The CDR3 DNA sequence: TGTGCCAGCAGCTTGTACACGAACACCGGGGAGCTGTTTTTT. It yields the protein CASSLYTNTGELFF.

V and J are TRBV5-1 and TRBJ2-2; D uncertain. Germline V CDR1 and CDR2: SGHRS, YFSETQ. CDR3 length: 16 residues. V lost 3 bases and J lost 4, with 16 bases in between. CDR3 residues: CASSSMTLVGTGELFF. The CDR3 DNA follows: TGCGCCAGCAGCTCGATGACTCTCGTCGGCACCGGGGAGCTGTTTTTT.

A note on this clone: Its ends do not fully match the called genes, so a read error is possible. The chain has TRBV5-1 and TRBJ2-3; D gene uncertain. This CDR3 spans 17 amino acids. The germline V gene encodes CDR1 SGHRS and CDR2 YFSETQ. For the CDR3, the DNA is TGCGCCAGCAGATTGGGCCAGCCCTCCACTTTCACAGATACGCAGTATTTT. Protein: CASRLGQPSTFTDTQYF.

The V and J genes are TRBV7-3 and TRBJ2-1, with a possible D match to TRBD1 (6 bases). The CDR3 is 16 residues long. The V gene's germline CDR1 is SGHTA and CDR2 FQGTGA. Trimming removed 2 bases from V and 0 bases from J, with 11 bases in between. CDR3 in DNA: TGTGCCAGCAGCTTATTCGGGACACACTCCTACAATGAGCAGTTCTTC. Residues: CASSLFGTHSYNEQFF.

The chain uses TRBV19 and TRBJ2-7, with D perhaps matching TRBD1 (5 bases). Germline CDR1 and CDR2: LNHDA and SQIVND (reference sequence). The CDR3 runs 12 residues. V was shortened by 8 bases and J by 2 bases, with 10 bases between the two germline ends. The CDR3: CASGQGTYEQYF. The CDR3 DNA follows: TGTGCCAGTGGCCAGGGTACCTACGAGCAGTACTTC.

This chain connects TRBV6-5 to TRBJ2-1; D not certain. Trimming pared 8 bases from V and 5 bases from J, leaving 10 bases between. The CDR3 is made up of 12 amino acids. Germline-derived CDR1 and CDR2 are MNHEY and SVGAGI. In DNA form, the CDR3 reads TGTGCCAGCCAGACAAGGGACAATGAGCAGTTCTTC. Translating it yields CASQTRDNEQFF.

The chain couples TRBV5-1 to TRBJ2-1; 10 bases are a match to TRBD2. Germline CDR1 reads SGHRS; CDR2 reads YFSETQ. Trimming at V came to 3 bases and at J to 10 bases, leaving 10 bases not matched to a gene. The CDR3 sequence is 15 residues long. The CDR3: CASSSGAGGPWEQFF. The DNA of the CDR3 is TGCGCCAGCAGCTCGGGAGCGGGAGGGCCGTGGGAGCAGTTCTTC. Based on the CDR3 plus reference TRBV5-1 and TRBJ2-1, the full variable domain is KAGVTQTPRYLIKTRGQQVTLSCSPISGHRSVSWYQQTPGQGLQFLFEYFSETQRNKGNFPGRFSGRQFSNSRSEMNVSTLELGDSALYLCASSSGAGGPWEQFFGPGTRLTVL.

This chain connects TRBV5-1 to TRBJ2-3; 15 nucleotides line up with TRBD2. Looked up from germline, CDR1 is SGHRS and CDR2 is YFSETQ. Trimming removed 5 bases from V and 3 bases from J; junction bases left unmatched: 4. The CDR3 is 16 residues long. This chain's CDR3 is CASRLGTSGRTDTQYF. The CDR3 bases are TGCGCCAGCAGATTAGGGACTAGCGGGAGGACAGATACGCAGTATTTT.

As regards this clone: A read error may account for a junction end that differs from germline. The V call is TRBV6-1, the J call TRBJ2-4; perhaps TRBD1 as D (5 bases). This CDR3 is built from 14 residues. Germline values: CDR1 MNHNS, CDR2 SASEGT. This chain's CDR3 is CASSEGVAKNIQYF. DNA of the CDR3: TGTGCCAGCAGCGAAGGGGTAGCCAAAAACATTCAGTACTTC.

The V call is TRBV5-1, the J call TRBJ1-5; no firm D call. CDR3 length equals 14 residues. Germline V gene lookup returns CDR1 SGHRS and CDR2 YFSETQ. Trimming removed 4 bases at V and 11 bases at J, with 19 bases between. In DNA form, the CDR3 reads TGCGCCAGCAGCCCGGACGGAGCTTCCTTGGCCCAGCATTTT. Its translation is CASSPDGASLAQHF.

The sample holds one count of this clone. The chain has TRBV19 and TRBJ1-1; no firm D call. Trimming pared 9 bases from V and 3 bases from J, leaving 8 bases between. CDR1 is LNHDA, CDR2 SQIVND, per germline (reference sequence). The length of the CDR3 is 11 residues. As DNA, the CDR3 is TGTGCCAGCAGACAATACACTGAAGCTTTCTTT. This sequence encodes CASRQYTEAFF.

The chain joins TRBV28 to TRBJ1-5, with TRBD1 as a possible D gene (6 bases). Germline V gene sequence: CDR1 MDHEN, CDR2 SYDVKM. The CDR3 sequence is 14 residues long. Trimming took off 5 bases at V and 11 bases at J, with 19 bases between the two ends. DNA of the CDR3: TGTGCCAGCAGTCCGGGACATAGCGTAGGAACCCAGCATTTT. Its translation is CASSPGHSVGTQHF.

The chain uses TRBV5-5 and TRBJ1-5, with 8 nucleotides matching TRBD1. V dropped 4 bases and J dropped 7; count of bases not matched to a gene: 7. This CDR3 is 14 amino acids long. Germline CDR1 reads SGHKS; CDR2 reads YYEKEE (reference sequence). CDR3 in amino acids: CASSRDRGLQPQHF. The DNA for the CDR3 is TGTGCCAGCAGCCGCGACAGGGGACTACAGCCCCAGCATTTT.

The chain uses TRBV28 and TRBJ2-1; D remains unclear. CDR3 size: 14 residues. The germline CDR1 and CDR2 sequences are MDHEN and SYDVKM. Trimming shortened V by 4 bases and J by 5 bases, and 12 bases separated the two germline ends. The CDR3 spells CASSWHPANNEQFF. CDR3 nucleotides: TGTGCCAGCAGTTGGCATCCAGCGAACAATGAGCAGTTCTTC.

The rearrangement links TRBV27 to TRBJ1-5, with D uncertain. The CDR3 is 16 residues long. The germline V gene encodes CDR1 MNHEY and CDR2 SMNVEV (reference sequence). V was pared by 5 bases and J by 2 bases, with 16 bases between. The CDR3 reads CASSRSAGVGNQPQHF. The DNA of the CDR3 is TGTGCCAGCAGTAGGTCCGCCGGCGTTGGCAATCAGCCCCAGCATTTT.

The rearrangement joins TRBV7-2 to TRBJ1-4; D is perhaps TRBD1 (6 bases). The ends were cut back, 5 bases at V and 7 bases at J, with 17 bases in the middle. The CDR3 is made up of 15 amino acids. Germline CDR1 and CDR2: SGHTA and FQGNSA. The CDR3 DNA reads as TGTGCCAGCAGCCCCGACGGGGGCGGGACTGAAAAACTGTTTTTT. This codes for CASSPDGGGTEKLFF.

The chain recombines TRBV4-1 with TRBJ2-7; TRBD1 or TRBD2 may be the D gene (6 bases each). Germline V gene data show CDR1 as MGHRA and CDR2 as YSYEKL. The CDR3 totals 15 residues. The V end was cut by 4 bases, the J end by 0 bases, with 13 bases between. The CDR3 DNA reads as TGCGCCAGCAGCCCTCAGGAGGGGGGCTCCTACGAGCAGTACTTC. Encoded protein: CASSPQEGGSYEQYF.

This rearrangement joins TRBV7-6 to TRBJ2-7; the match to TRBD1 covers 10 bases. The CDR3 runs 19 residues. With 0 bases clipped from V and 0 bases from J, the junction kept 11 bases outside the gene matches. Per germline, CDR1 SGHVS and CDR2 FNYEAQ. CDR3 amino acids: CASSLAPGGGQGGSYEQYF. The CDR3 coding sequence is TGTGCCAGCAGCTTAGCGCCTGGGGGCGGACAGGGGGGCTCCTACGAGCAGTACTTC.

The rearrangement links TRBV28 to TRBJ2-1; 9 bases match TRBD2. Trimming removed 1 base from V and 5 bases from J; junction bases left unmatched: 6. This CDR3 has 16 amino acids. Germline values: CDR1 MDHEN, CDR2 SYDVKM. CDR3 DNA: TGTGCCAGCAGTTTATCGGCCGCGGGGGGGAACAATGAGCAGTTCTTC. It is translated as CASSLSAAGGNNEQFF.

This clone was recorded once. CDR3 sequence: CASSFGQGNSPLHF. The CDR3, as DNA: TGTGCCAGCAGCTTCGGACAGGGCAATTCACCCCTCCACTTT. The V and J genes are TRBV13 and TRBJ1-6, with TRBD1 matching over 8 bases. Looked up from germline, CDR1 is PRHDT and CDR2 is FYEKMQ (reference sequence). Trimming took 3 bases from V and 7 from J; bases not matched to a gene: 2. The CDR3 sequence is 14 residues long.

The V call is TRBV5-6, the J call TRBJ2-3, with 9 bases lining up with TRBD1. The CDR3 runs to 15 residues. V shed 4 bases and J 2 bases; nucleotides not matched to a gene: 5. Germline V lookup: CDR1 SGHDT, CDR2 YYEEEE. The CDR3: CASSADRGATDTQYF. CDR3 sequence (DNA): TGTGCCAGCAGCGCTGACAGGGGGGCCACAGATACGCAGTATTTT.

The chain uses TRBV29-1 and TRBJ2-3, with TRBD2 matching over 7 bases. Losses at the gene ends were 8 bases for V and 4 bases for J; bases not matched to a gene: 9. This CDR3 is 13 amino acids long. CDR1 and CDR2 (germline): SQVTM, ANQGSEA. CDR3: CSNLGGSADTQYF. CDR3 nucleotide sequence: TGCAGCAACCTGGGGGGGAGTGCAGATACGCAGTATTTT.

CDR3 residues: CASSQKLASSYNEQFF. The CDR3 bases are TGTGCCAGCAGCCAAAAACTAGCGAGCTCCTACAATGAGCAGTTCTTC. The chain couples TRBV4-2 to TRBJ2-1; 7 nucleotides align to TRBD2. J was trimmed by 0 bases and V by 2 bases; bases with no gene match: 4. Germline CDR1 reads LGHNA; CDR2 reads YNFKEQ. The CDR3 length is 16 residues.

This clone was detected only once. The rearrangement uses TRBV6-1 and TRBJ2-3, with a weak D call TRBD2 (5 bases). The CDR3 has 16 residues. Looked up from germline, CDR1 is MNHNS and CDR2 is SASEGT. Trimming removed 3 bases from V and 2 bases from J, with 15 bases in between. The DNA for the CDR3 is TGTGCCAGCAGTGATAGAGGGCCTAGAGACACAGATACGCAGTATTTT. It codes for CASSDRGPRDTDTQYF.

V and J are TRBV4-1 and TRBJ1-2, with a tentative D call TRBD1 (6 bases). CDR3 length equals 15 residues. Trimming removed 4 bases at V and 7 bases at J, with 19 bases between. The germline V gene encodes CDR1 MGHRA and CDR2 YSYEKL. CDR3 nucleotides: TGCGCCAGCAGCCGGGGGGGGCGCCGGCGGTTTGGCTACACCTTC. Its protein is CASSRGGRRRFGYTF.

A note on this clone: At the DNA level, this CDR3 is encoded by other sequences in the same sample as well. This sequence joins TRBV28 and TRBJ1-5; D is ambiguous. V dropped 6 bases and J dropped 4 bases, with 10 bases sitting between them. The CDR3 covers 13 residues. CDR1 and CDR2 from the germline V gene are MDHEN and SYDVKM. CDR3 bases: TGTGCCAGCAGCCGCGGTATTAATCAGCCCCAGCATTTT. Residues: CASSRGINQPQHF.

The chain employs TRBV5-1 and TRBJ2-3; weak D call: TRBD1 (5 bases). Trimming shortened V by 1 base and J by 2 bases, and 11 bases separated the two germline ends. The CDR3 has 15 amino acids. Germline-derived CDR1 and CDR2 are SGHRS and YFSETQ. Here the CDR3 DNA reads TGCGCCAGCAGCTTGAGGACACTTCCCACAGATACGCAGTATTTT. Translation gives CASSLRTLPTDTQYF.